One and the same sample provided the 31 T cell receptor beta chains below, sequenced in a study of technical replicates of blood from a few donors. Repertoires were generated with immunoSEQ multiplex PCR, while TCRdb's copy carries only in-frame clones and drops some. The table includes 75,000 to 90,000 clones, approximately 95% detected once. The sequencing sample was made of T cells isolated from PBMCs. These receptors all stem from a human donor in good health.

The V gene is TRBV5-1, the J gene TRBJ1-2, with TRBD1 as a possible D gene (6 bases). The germline V gene encodes CDR1 SGHRS and CDR2 YFSETQ. V lost 3 bases and J 8 bases, leaving 14 bases between the germline ends. The CDR3 sequence is 13 residues long. CDR3 coding DNA: TGCGCCAGCAGCTGGGCAGGGGATGAAGGCTACACCTTC. This sequence encodes CASSWAGDEGYTF. Supplemented by reference TRBV5-1 and TRBJ1-2, the full variable domain reads KAGVTQTPRYLIKTRGQQVTLSCSPISGHRSVSWYQQTPGQGLQFLFEYFSETQRNKGNFPGRFSGRQFSNSRSEMNVSTLELGDSALYLCASSWAGDEGYTFGSGTRLTVV.

The chain recombines TRBV10-3 with TRBJ1-2, with D tentatively TRBD1 (6 bases). CDR1 and CDR2 (germline): ENHRY, SYGVKD. The CDR3 spans 13 residues. V lost 2 bases and J 3 bases, leaving 7 bases between the germline ends. DNA for the CDR3: TGTGCCATCAGTGAGGGACAGTACTATGGCTACACCTTC. It codes for CAISEGQYYGYTF.

The chain employs TRBV5-6 and TRBJ2-7; D is perhaps TRBD1 (5 bases). Deletions cut 7 bases from V and 2 bases from J, with 10 bases between. CDR3 length: 12 amino acids. The germline CDR1 and CDR2 sequences are SGHDT and YYEEEE. CDR3 loop: CASQRQTYEQYF. The CDR3 DNA reads TGTGCCAGCCAGAGACAGACCTACGAGCAGTACTTC.

The chain links TRBV9 to TRBJ1-2; D is perhaps TRBD1 (5 bases). V lost 9 bases and J lost 8, with 11 bases in between. CDR1 and CDR2 from the germline V gene are SGDLS and YYNGEE. There are 10 residues in the CDR3. As DNA, the CDR3 is TGTGCCAATCAGGGTAACGGCTACACCTTC. Amino acid sequence: CANQGNGYTF.

The V and J genes are TRBV4-3 and TRBJ1-4; 7 bases are shared with TRBD1. The CDR3 spans 15 residues. Germline V lookup: CDR1 LGHNA, CDR2 YSLEER. The V gene end was trimmed by 4 bases and the J gene end by 4 bases; junction bases not matched to a gene: 6. DNA for the CDR3: TGCGCCAGCAGCCCTACAGGGGCTGTTAATGAAAAACTGTTTTTT. This gives the protein CASSPTGAVNEKLFF.

The gene calls are TRBV5-6 and TRBJ2-7; maybe TRBD1 (6 bases). The CDR3 consists of 13 residues. V was clipped by 3 bases and J by 4 bases, with 11 bases between them. Germline-derived CDR1 and CDR2 are SGHDT and YYEEEE. CDR3 sequence reads: CASSWGTQYEQYF. CDR3 in DNA: TGTGCCAGCAGCTGGGGGACACAATACGAGCAGTACTTC.

The chain is built from TRBV27 and TRBJ2-7; 9 nucleotides align to TRBD1. V lost 5 bases, J lost 5 bases, and 10 bases stayed unmatched. This CDR3 comprises 15 residues. CDR1 and CDR2 from the germline V gene are MNHEY and SMNVEV (reference sequence). CDR3 nucleotide sequence: TGTGCCAGCAGTAGCGCCCGGACAGGGGCCGACGAGCAGTACTTC. Encoded protein: CASSSARTGADEQYF.

The gene calls are TRBV5-1 and TRBJ2-2; a possible D gene is TRBD2 (5 bases). Trimming left V 2 bases short and J 1 base short, with 12 bases between. CDR1 and CDR2 from the germline V gene are SGHRS and YFSETQ. The CDR3 runs to 16 residues. As DNA, the CDR3 is TGCGCCAGCAGCTTTTCCGCACTAGGGAACACCGGGGAGCTGTTTTTT. Translation gives CASSFSALGNTGELFF.

The V and J genes are TRBV2 and TRBJ2-1; 7 bases align to TRBD2. V dropped 3 bases and J dropped 1; count of bases not matched to a gene: 0. The CDR3 spans 14 residues. In germline, CDR1 is SNHLY, CDR2 FYNNEI. CDR3 bases: TGTGCCAGCAGTGAGGGGGGGTCCTACAATGAGCAGTTCTTC. Amino acids: CASSEGGSYNEQFF.

The V call is TRBV29-1, the J call TRBJ1-2; D may be TRBD1 (5 bases). CDR1 and CDR2 (germline): SQVTM, ANQGSEA. The CDR3 contains 11 residues. Trimming cost V 7 bases and J 5 bases, with 11 bases left between them. This CDR3 reads CSDRTPYGYTF. In nucleotides, the CDR3 is TGCAGCGATCGGACACCTTATGGCTACACCTTC.

The genes are TRBV6-5 and TRBJ2-7; no definite D call. This CDR3 is 14 amino acids long. CDR1 MNHEY and CDR2 SVGAGI come from the germline V gene. The V gene lost 5 bases and the J gene lost 2 bases, with 13 bases spanning the gap. The CDR3 is CASSDPLRPYEQYF. The CDR3 DNA follows: TGTGCCAGCAGTGACCCCCTGAGGCCCTACGAGCAGTACTTC.

The genes are TRBV6-5 and TRBJ2-7, with D possibly being TRBD1 (5 bases). This CDR3 is built from 15 residues. V lost 6 bases to trimming and J lost 1 base, with 16 bases between them. Germline V CDR1 and CDR2: MNHEY, SVGAGI. CDR3 sequence: CASSQHMDTSYEQYF. In DNA form, the CDR3 reads TGTGCCAGCAGCCAACACATGGACACGTCCTACGAGCAGTACTTC.

This chain links TRBV27 with TRBJ1-2, with D possibly being TRBD1 (5 bases). There are 16 residues in the CDR3. The germline V gene has CDR1 MNHEY and CDR2 SMNVEV (reference sequence). V was clipped by 1 base and J by 4 bases, with 16 bases between them. CDR3 sequence: CASSLWASDIFYGYTF. The DNA of the CDR3 is TGTGCCAGCAGTTTATGGGCCTCGGACATTTTCTATGGCTACACCTTC.

The rearrangement links TRBV7-3 to TRBJ1-2, with 8 bases matching TRBD1. CDR1 and CDR2 (germline): SGHTA, FQGTGA. Losses at the gene ends were 2 bases for V and 14 bases for J; bases not matched to a gene: 7. This CDR3 is 12 amino acids long. This CDR3 reads CASSLQWTGNTF. The CDR3 nucleotides are TGTGCCAGCAGCTTACAATGGACAGGGAATACCTTC.

The sample holds one count of this clone. The chain couples TRBV7-3 to TRBJ2-1, with 11 bases lining up with TRBD2. Germline CDR1 is SGHTA and CDR2 is FQGTGA. V lost 6 bases and J lost 4; bases outside the gene matches: 8. The CDR3 totals 16 residues. The CDR3 coding sequence is TGTGCCAGCAGTCAAACACCTAGCGGGGGGTACAATGAGCAGTTCTTC. Translated, it gives CASSQTPSGGYNEQFF.

The V and J genes are TRBV2 and TRBJ1-5; possible D gene TRBD1, 5 bases. V lost 2 bases to trimming and J lost 9 bases, with 8 bases between them. The CDR3 length is 12 residues. CDR1 is SNHLY and CDR2 is FYNNEI in the germline V gene. The CDR3 here is CASSEKQAPQHF. In DNA form, the CDR3 reads TGTGCCAGCAGTGAAAAACAGGCGCCCCAGCATTTT.

A remark on this clone: At one end, the junction sequence differs from germline, possibly due to a read error. This rearrangement joins TRBV5-1 to TRBJ1-5; D is perhaps TRBD1 (6 bases). The CDR3 consists of 15 residues. CDR1 SGHRS and CDR2 YFSETQ come from the germline V gene. For the CDR3, the DNA is TGCGCCAGCAGCTACCAGGGGTATAGCGATCAGCCCCAGCATTTT. This codes for CASSYQGYSDQPQHF.

The chain combines TRBV27 with TRBJ2-1; weak D call: TRBD2 (5 bases). The CDR3 length is 12 residues. CDR1 is MNHEY, CDR2 SMNVEV, per germline (reference sequence). Trimming cost V 6 bases and J 8 bases, with 11 bases left between them. The CDR3 nucleotides are TGTGCCAGCAGCCAGAGGGTGCATGAGCAGTTCTTC. It specifies CASSQRVHEQFF.

V usage is TRBV5-6 and J usage is TRBJ2-1, with 7 nucleotides matching TRBD2. The J segment lost 7 bases and the V segment lost 4 bases, leaving 14 bases of the junction unmatched. Germline CDR1 and CDR2: SGHDT and YYEEEE. There are 16 residues in the CDR3. Written as DNA, the CDR3 is TGTGCCAGCAGCACTACTAGCGACACCCTTTTTAATGAGCAGTTCTTC. Protein sequence: CASSTTSDTLFNEQFF.

The chain joins TRBV6-6 to TRBJ1-1; TRBD1 agrees at 12 bases. The length of the CDR3 is 14 residues. V lost 5 bases, J lost 9 bases, and 7 bases stayed unmatched. CDR1 MNHNY and CDR2 SVGAGI come from the germline V gene (reference sequence). The CDR3 protein is CASSPGTGGVKAFF. CDR3 sequence (DNA): TGTGCCAGCAGTCCCGGGACAGGGGGCGTTAAAGCTTTCTTT.

CDR3 in DNA: TGTGCCAGCAGCTTGTCTCTTCTAAACACTGAAGCTTTCTTT. It yields the protein CASSLSLLNTEAFF. The V and J genes are TRBV5-4 and TRBJ1-1, with D hard to call. The CDR3 sequence is 14 residues long. Looked up from germline, CDR1 is SGHNT and CDR2 is YYREEE (reference sequence). Trimming removed 1 base at V and 2 bases at J, with 9 bases between.

The chain recombines TRBV5-4 with TRBJ1-2, with D maybe TRBD1 (5 bases). Germline assignment: CDR1 SGHNT and CDR2 YYREEE (reference sequence). The CDR3 covers 15 residues. Trimming took 4 bases from V and 6 from J, leaving 19 bases between them. CDR3 in amino acids: CASSLARGGSDGYTF. CDR3 in DNA: TGTGCCAGCAGCCTGGCCCGGGGGGGGTCCGATGGCTACACCTTC.

CDR3 loop: CASRVQGLQETQYF. The CDR3 coding sequence is TGTGCCAGCAGGGTCCAGGGGCTACAAGAGACCCAGTACTTC. This rearrangement joins TRBV27 to TRBJ2-5, with D maybe TRBD1 (6 bases). Looked up from germline, CDR1 is MNHEY and CDR2 is SMNVEV (reference sequence). The CDR3 totals 14 residues. V was trimmed by 6 bases and J by 2 bases, leaving 13 bases between them.

The chain links TRBV2 to TRBJ2-1; 9 positions match TRBD1. V dropped 7 bases and J dropped 4; count of bases not matched to a gene: 2. Germline V lookup: CDR1 SNHLY, CDR2 FYNNEI. This CDR3 is built from 13 residues. The CDR3 coding sequence is TGTGCCAGCAACAGGGGGCCTTACAATGAGCAGTTCTTC. Its protein is CASNRGPYNEQFF.

The gene calls are TRBV7-9 and TRBJ2-7; tentatively, D is TRBD1 (6 bases). Trimming removed 1 base at V and 4 bases at J, with 14 bases between. Germline V gene sequence: CDR1 SEHNR, CDR2 FQNEAQ (reference sequence). The CDR3 is 15 amino acids. CDR3 coding DNA: TGTGCCAGCAGCTTAGGCGCAGGGGATCCTTACGAGCAGTACTTC. Its translation: CASSLGAGDPYEQYF.

The chain links TRBV28 to TRBJ1-2; a possible D gene is TRBD1 (5 bases). Germline values: CDR1 MDHEN, CDR2 SYDVKM. Deletions cut 7 bases from V and 0 bases from J, with 15 bases between. This CDR3 has 15 amino acids. CDR3 nucleotide sequence: TGTGCCAGCACCCCCCTTAGGGGAACTAACTATGGCTACACCTTC. Translated: CASTPLRGTNYGYTF.

The V gene is TRBV2, the J gene TRBJ2-4; 8 nucleotides line up with TRBD1. V gave up 5 bases and J gave up 10 bases; unmatched junction bases: 13. The CDR3 length is 15 residues. Germline V lookup: CDR1 SNHLY, CDR2 FYNNEI. The CDR3 bases are TGTGCCAGCAGTACCCACAGGGGGAGCGGGTCAATTCAGTACTTC. The encoded protein is CASSTHRGSGSIQYF.

The CDR3 sequence: CASSRTGHYEKLFF. CDR3 coding DNA: TGTGCCAGCAGTAGGACAGGGCACTATGAAAAACTGTTTTTT. The rearrangement links TRBV6-6 to TRBJ1-4; 8 bases are shared with TRBD1. From germline, CDR1 is MNHNY and CDR2 SVGAGI (reference sequence). The CDR3 covers 14 residues. Trimming took 5 bases from V and 6 from J; bases not matched to a gene: 5.

The rearrangement joins TRBV7-3 to TRBJ1-1, with D possibly being TRBD1 (5 bases). This CDR3 region has 13 residues. The V gene lost 3 bases and the J gene lost 1 base, with 6 bases spanning the gap. Germline loops: CDR1 SGHTA, CDR2 FQGTGA. CDR3 coding DNA: TGTGCCAGCAGCTTCCAGGGGAACACTGAAGCTTTCTTT. It specifies CASSFQGNTEAFF.

A single count supports this clone. The rearrangement links TRBV5-1 to TRBJ2-2; the match to TRBD2 covers 8 bases. The CDR3 consists of 17 residues. Trimming removed 4 bases from V and 10 bases from J; junction bases left unmatched: 18. Per germline, CDR1 SGHRS and CDR2 YFSETQ. The CDR3 loop reads CASSRITSGVTTQELFF. CDR3 sequence (DNA): TGCGCCAGCAGCCGAATAACTAGCGGAGTCACCACTCAGGAGCTGTTTTTT.

The chain recombines TRBV19 with TRBJ1-3; weak D call: TRBD1 (5 bases). Germline-derived CDR1 and CDR2 are LNHDA and SQIVND (reference sequence). The V end lost 5 bases, the J end lost 1 base, and 12 bases lay between the germline ends. The CDR3 runs 15 residues. The CDR3 is CASSALPGSGNTIYF. The CDR3 nucleotides are TGTGCCAGTAGTGCCCTCCCAGGGTCTGGAAACACCATATATTTT.